The 31 T cell receptor beta chains reported below all come from one sample, sequenced in a study of CD8+ T cells in alopecia areata. Reverse transcribed after extraction, RNA yielded cDNA as the sequencing template. Libraries were prepared by immunoSEQ multiplex PCR; TCRdb keeps only in-frame clonotypes and omits some of them. The sample includes over 85,000 clones, roughly two fifths of them seen just once. Sequenced: CD4+ T cells sorted from blood. These receptors were collected from a human donor with alopecia areata.

As to this clone: An end of the junction differs from the germline gene, which may be a read error. The V and J genes are TRBV30 and TRBJ2-3; D is ambiguous. Germline loops: CDR1 GTSNPN, CDR2 SVGIG (reference sequence). The CDR3 is 14 residues long. The DNA of the CDR3 is TGTGGCTGGAGTGCAGCCAACTTCGCAGATACGCAGTATTTT. This codes for CGWSAANFADTQYF.

V and J are TRBV29-1 and TRBJ2-3; 8 bases are shared with TRBD1. Germline V CDR1 and CDR2: SQVTM, ANQGSEA. V was pared by 7 bases and J by 5 bases, with 5 bases of the junction left unmatched. The CDR3 runs to 12 residues. CDR3 nucleotide sequence: TGCAGCGCCAACAGGGGGAGAGATACGCAGTATTTT. It encodes CSANRGRDTQYF.

This clone showed up just once. For the CDR3, the DNA is TGCGCCAGCAGCCCTACAGAAATCTACGAGCAGTACTTC. This gives the protein CASSPTEIYEQYF. This chain connects TRBV4-1 to TRBJ2-7, with D unclear. Trimming took 4 bases from V and 3 from J, leaving 10 bases between them. The germline V gene has CDR1 MGHRA and CDR2 YSYEKL. The CDR3 contains 13 residues.

The V and J genes are TRBV11-3 and TRBJ1-1, with D unresolved. The V gene lost 2 bases and the J gene lost 0 bases, with 4 bases spanning the gap. The CDR3 contains 13 residues. Germline assignment: CDR1 SGHNT and CDR2 YENEEA. CDR3 residues: CASSLFLNTEAFF. In nucleotides, the CDR3 is TGTGCCAGCAGCTTATTCTTGAACACTGAAGCTTTCTTT.

This clone was seen a single time. The CDR3 nucleotides read TGTGCCAGCAGCCCTTCCCAGGGACAACACACAGATACGCAGTATTTT. Encoded protein: CASSPSQGQHTDTQYF. V usage is TRBV6-6 and J usage is TRBJ2-3, with a tentative D call TRBD1 (6 bases). The CDR3 loop spans 16 amino acids. Trimming cost V 6 bases and J 2 bases, with 18 bases left between them. CDR1 MNHNY and CDR2 SVGAGI come from the germline V gene (reference sequence).

The V and J genes are TRBV6-5 and TRBJ2-1, with a weak D call TRBD1 (5 bases). The CDR3 sequence is 13 residues long. CDR1 is MNHEY, CDR2 SVGAGI, per germline. V shed 0 bases and J shed 9 bases, with 9 bases lying between them. The CDR3 DNA reads as TGTGCCAGCAGTTACTCGAAGGGGTTTGAGCAGTTCTTC. This sequence encodes CASSYSKGFEQFF.

The rearrangement uses TRBV6-5 and TRBJ1-6; D perhaps matches TRBD1 (6 bases). The ends were cut back, 6 bases at V and 9 bases at J, with 15 bases in the middle. This CDR3 has 14 amino acids. Germline V lookup: CDR1 MNHEY, CDR2 SVGAGI. The CDR3 DNA reads TGTGCCAGCAGCCCCACAGGGTCTGGTTCACCCCTCCACTTT. It translates to CASSPTGSGSPLHF.

This clone has more than one count but fewer than ten. The chain links TRBV5-1 to TRBJ2-3, with unresolved D. This CDR3 contains 11 residues. The V gene's germline CDR1 is SGHRS and CDR2 YFSETQ. Trimming cost V 4 bases and J 2 bases, with 2 bases left between them. The CDR3 region is CASSDTDTQYF. CDR3 coding DNA: TGCGCCAGCAGCGACACAGATACGCAGTATTTT.

This chain connects TRBV29-1 to TRBJ2-2, with 7 bases that match TRBD1. Germline assignment: CDR1 SQVTM and CDR2 ANQGSEA. The CDR3 length is 12 residues. The V gene end was trimmed by 6 bases and the J gene end by 7 bases; junction bases not matched to a gene: 5. The CDR3 is CSVSQGRGELFF. The CDR3 DNA follows: TGCAGCGTCTCACAGGGGCGCGGGGAGCTGTTTTTT.

This chain links TRBV29-1 with TRBJ2-2; the match to TRBD2 covers 10 bases. The CDR3 contains 13 residues. J lost 7 bases, V lost 6 bases, and 5 bases had no gene match. Germline CDR1 is SQVTM and CDR2 is ANQGSEA. CDR3 sequence: CSVEGLAFGELFF. The DNA of the CDR3 is TGCAGCGTGGAGGGACTAGCGTTCGGGGAGCTGTTTTTT.

J is TRBJ1-3 and V is TRBV29-1; D possibly corresponds to TRBD1 (5 bases). V was cut by 3 bases and J by 4 bases, with 13 bases left in between. Germline assignment: CDR1 SQVTM and CDR2 ANQGSEA. This CDR3 contains 14 residues. Here the CDR3 DNA reads TGCAGCGTTGAGGATGGAGGACACGGAAACACCATATATTTT. The encoded protein is CSVEDGGHGNTIYF.

V usage is TRBV30 and J usage is TRBJ1-1, with TRBD1 as a possible D gene (5 bases). The CDR3 totals 14 residues. CDR1 GTSNPN and CDR2 SVGIG come from the germline V gene (reference sequence). V shed 0 bases and J shed 10 bases, with 18 bases lying between them. The CDR3 sequence: CAWSVPPGRRAAFF. CDR3 DNA sequence: TGTGCCTGGAGTGTACCGCCAGGGCGGCGGGCAGCTTTCTTT.

V usage is TRBV4-1 and J usage is TRBJ1-1; perhaps TRBD1 as D (6 bases). Germline CDR1 MGHRA, CDR2 YSYEKL. Trimming pared 1 base from V and 0 bases from J, leaving 15 bases between. CDR3 length: 17 residues. The CDR3 DNA sequence: TGCGCCAGCAGCCAAGCGCCAGTTGGACAGTTGAACACTGAAGCTTTCTTT. This gives the protein CASSQAPVGQLNTEAFF.

A single count supports this clone. The V call is TRBV9, the J call TRBJ1-1; 8 bases fit TRBD1. The CDR3 runs 14 residues. V shed 3 bases and J 2 bases; nucleotides not matched to a gene: 3. CDR1 and CDR2 (germline): SGDLS, YYNGEE. This CDR3 reads CASSEGQANTEAFF. The CDR3 region has the DNA TGTGCCAGCAGCGAGGGACAGGCAAACACTGAAGCTTTCTTT.

The rearrangement uses TRBV2 and TRBJ2-2; perhaps TRBD1 as D (6 bases). Trimming took 6 bases from V and 5 from J, leaving 10 bases between them. The CDR3 is 13 amino acids. Germline CDR1 is SNHLY and CDR2 is FYNNEI. The CDR3 DNA reads as TGTGCCAGCAGGCCTCAGGGGACCGGGGAGCTGTTTTTT. Its protein product is CASRPQGTGELFF.

Written as DNA, the CDR3 is TGCAGCGGGACTAGCGGGAGAGACGAGCAGTACTTC. Encoded protein: CSGTSGRDEQYF. The V and J genes are TRBV29-1 and TRBJ2-7; 13 bases are a match to TRBD2. CDR3 length: 12 residues. Germline V gene sequence: CDR1 SQVTM, CDR2 ANQGSEA. V was clipped by 7 bases and J by 5 bases; unmatched bases: 2.

Only a few counts were recorded for this clone. V is TRBV11-3 and J is TRBJ2-5; 10 nucleotides agree with TRBD2. The junction had 9 bases not matched to a gene; V was cut back by 6 bases and J by 2 bases. The germline gives CDR1 SGHNT, CDR2 YENEEA. There are 16 residues in the CDR3. The CDR3 is CASSFPVAGGQETQYF. The CDR3 DNA follows: TGTGCCAGCAGTTTCCCAGTAGCGGGGGGACAAGAGACCCAGTACTTC.

In this sample, this clone turned up a few times. V is TRBV12-5 and J is TRBJ2-6; D not certain. The CDR3 covers 13 residues. Deletions cut 7 bases from V and 1 base from J, with 5 bases between. CDR1 is LGHNT and CDR2 is FRNRAP in the germline V gene. The CDR3 DNA reads as TGTGCTAGTGCCGAGTCTGGGGCCAACGTCCTGACTTTC. The encoded protein is CASAESGANVLTF.

This clone showed up just a few times. The CDR3 loop is CSVVSGSSYNEQFF. The CDR3 DNA is TGCAGCGTTGTGTCCGGCAGCTCCTACAATGAGCAGTTCTTC. The J gene is TRBJ2-1, the V gene TRBV29-1; D is uncertain. Trimming removed 4 bases at V and 0 bases at J, with 10 bases between. This CDR3 is 14 amino acids long. Germline values: CDR1 SQVTM, CDR2 ANQGSEA.

The chain uses TRBV29-1 and TRBJ1-1; D not certain. Germline V gene sequence: CDR1 SQVTM, CDR2 ANQGSEA. The CDR3 sequence is 12 residues long. The germline V and J ends were trimmed by 4 bases and 4 bases, with 10 bases remaining between them. CDR3 DNA sequence: TGCAGCGTTGGTGAGGCGGGCACTGAAGCTTTCTTT. It encodes CSVGEAGTEAFF.

The chain has TRBV29-1 and TRBJ2-1, with TRBD2 matching over 11 bases. Germline-derived CDR1 and CDR2 are SQVTM and ANQGSEA. Unmatched junction bases numbered 8, after V lost 4 bases and J lost 9 bases. The length of the CDR3 is 14 residues. CDR3 coding DNA: TGCAGCGTTGGACTAGCGGGAAGCCCCCGTGAGCAGTTCTTC. This translates into CSVGLAGSPREQFF.

The chain links TRBV19 to TRBJ2-6; D gene uncertain. Germline lookup yields CDR1 LNHDA and CDR2 SQIVND (reference sequence). Trimming pared 6 bases from V and 4 bases from J, leaving 7 bases between. The CDR3 is made up of 13 amino acids. CDR3 protein: CASSPEGANVLTF. CDR3 in DNA: TGTGCCAGTAGCCCCGAGGGGGCCAACGTCCTGACTTTC.

Only a few counts were recorded for this clone. The rearrangement links TRBV23-1 to TRBJ2-2, with D uncertain. TRBV23-1 is sorted into the ORF group, with uncertain function. The CDR3 is made up of 11 amino acids. V gave up 11 bases and J gave up 6 bases, with 10 bases separating them. The CDR3 DNA sequence: TGCGCCCCCAGTAAGGCCGGGGAGCTGTTTTTT. The encoded protein is CAPSKAGELFF.

The chain couples TRBV2 to TRBJ2-1; TRBD1 agrees at 7 bases. Per germline, CDR1 SNHLY and CDR2 FYNNEI. V lost 5 bases to trimming and J lost 7 bases; unmatched junction nucleotides: 11. This CDR3 is built from 15 residues. The CDR3 DNA reads TGTGCCAGCAGTAATACGAGGGGGCCCGGGAATGAGCAGTTCTTC. This sequence encodes CASSNTRGPGNEQFF.

The chain carries TRBV29-1 and TRBJ2-7, with TRBD1 matching 8 bases. V gave up 3 bases and J gave up 5 bases; unmatched junction bases: 9. Germline CDR1 SQVTM, CDR2 ANQGSEA. CDR3 length: 14 residues. CDR3 in amino acids: CSVDLDRARDEQYF. CDR3 DNA sequence: TGCAGCGTTGACCTGGACAGGGCTAGGGACGAGCAGTACTTC.

The genes are TRBV4-1 and TRBJ2-7; TRBD1 matches 8 bases. V lost 4 bases and J lost 7; bases outside the gene matches: 6. Germline-derived CDR1 and CDR2 are MGHRA and YSYEKL. The CDR3 contains 13 residues. The DNA for the CDR3 is TGCGCCAGCAGCCGGACAGGGCTGGGGGAGCAGTACTTC. Translation: CASSRTGLGEQYF.

This clone was found a few times. The chain employs TRBV7-3 and TRBJ2-1; 11 bases match TRBD2. The CDR3 is 14 residues long. The trim removed 5 bases at V and 6 bases at J, leaving 3 bases unmatched. CDR1 SGHTA and CDR2 FQGTGA come from the germline V gene. As DNA, the CDR3 is TGTGCCAGCAGCCCCGGGACTAGCGGCAATGAGCAGTTCTTC. Encoded protein: CASSPGTSGNEQFF.

This clone occurred a few times. This rearrangement joins TRBV5-1 to TRBJ2-7, with 7 positions matching TRBD1. Trimming cost V 2 bases and J 7 bases; bases outside gene matches: 9. From germline, CDR1 is SGHRS and CDR2 YFSETQ. The CDR3 is 14 residues long. The CDR3 DNA reads as TGCGCCAGCAGCTTTACAGGGGACACGCGTGAGCAGTACTTC. Its translation is CASSFTGDTREQYF.

As to this clone: In the same sample, other DNA sequences code for this CDR3. V gene TRBV29-1 combines with J gene TRBJ1-2; D not resolved. The CDR3 covers 11 residues. V was trimmed by 1 base and J by 4 bases, leaving 4 bases between them. CDR1 is SQVTM and CDR2 is ANQGSEA in the germline V gene. The CDR3 spells CSVEVSYGYTF. The CDR3 nucleotides read TGCAGCGTTGAAGTTTCCTATGGCTACACCTTC. Variable domain in full (rest from reference TRBV29-1 and TRBJ1-2): SAVISQKPSRDICQRGTSLTIQCQVDSQVTMMFWYRQQPGQSLTLIATANQGSEATYESGFVIDKFPISRPNLTFSTLTVSNMSPEDSSIYLCSVEVSYGYTFGSGTRLTVV.

The V call is TRBV29-1, the J call TRBJ2-7; maybe TRBD1 (6 bases). Germline CDR1 is SQVTM and CDR2 is ANQGSEA. The CDR3 is 12 amino acids. V was trimmed by 4 bases and J by 5 bases, leaving 12 bases between them. The CDR3, as DNA: TGCAGCGTTGTAGGTCAGGGGCACGAGCAGTACTTC. Amino acid sequence: CSVVGQGHEQYF.

In this sample, this clone turned up a few times. The gene calls are TRBV28 and TRBJ2-7, with no clear D. Germline CDR1 MDHEN, CDR2 SYDVKM. The CDR3 runs 15 residues. With 2 bases removed from V and 2 bases from J, the gap between germline ends came to 13 bases. CDR3 protein: CASSLGHFSTYEQYF. CDR3 coding DNA: TGTGCCAGCAGTTTAGGCCATTTTTCTACCTACGAGCAGTACTTC. The full variable domain, with the rest looked up from reference TRBV28 and TRBJ2-7, is DVKVTQSSRYLVKRTGEKVFLECVQDMDHENMFWYRQDPGLGLRLIYFSYDVKMKEKGDIPEGYSVSREKKERFSLILESASTNQTSMYLCASSLGHFSTYEQYFGPGTRLTVT.